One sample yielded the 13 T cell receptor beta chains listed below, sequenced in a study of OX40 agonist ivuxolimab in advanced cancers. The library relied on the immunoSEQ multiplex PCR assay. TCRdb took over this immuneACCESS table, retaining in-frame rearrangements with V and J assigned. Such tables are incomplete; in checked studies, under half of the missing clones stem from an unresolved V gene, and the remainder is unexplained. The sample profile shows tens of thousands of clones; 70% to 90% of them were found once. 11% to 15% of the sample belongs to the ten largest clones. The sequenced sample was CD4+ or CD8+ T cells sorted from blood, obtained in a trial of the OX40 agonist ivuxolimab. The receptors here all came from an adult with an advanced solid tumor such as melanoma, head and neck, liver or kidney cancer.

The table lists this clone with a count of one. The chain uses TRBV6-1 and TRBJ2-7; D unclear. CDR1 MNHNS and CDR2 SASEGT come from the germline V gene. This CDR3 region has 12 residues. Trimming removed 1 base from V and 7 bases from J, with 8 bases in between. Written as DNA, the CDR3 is TGTGCCAGCAGTGAAGGTGTTGGGGAGCAGTACTTC. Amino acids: CASSEGVGEQYF.

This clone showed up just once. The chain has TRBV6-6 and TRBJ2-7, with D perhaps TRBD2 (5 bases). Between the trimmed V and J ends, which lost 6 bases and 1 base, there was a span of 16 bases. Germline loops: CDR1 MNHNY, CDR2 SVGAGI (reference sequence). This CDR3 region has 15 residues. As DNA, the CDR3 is TGTGCCAGCAGCTACCGGGGTGGGGAATCCTACGAGCAGTACTTC. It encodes CASSYRGGESYEQYF.

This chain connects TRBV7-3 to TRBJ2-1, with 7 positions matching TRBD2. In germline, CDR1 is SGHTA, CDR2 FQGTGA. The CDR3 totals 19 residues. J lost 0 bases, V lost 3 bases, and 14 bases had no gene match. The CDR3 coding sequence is TGTGCCAGCAGCTTTTTGCCCCCGCGGCGGGAGACCTCCTACAATGAGCAGTTCTTC. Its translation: CASSFLPPRRETSYNEQFF.

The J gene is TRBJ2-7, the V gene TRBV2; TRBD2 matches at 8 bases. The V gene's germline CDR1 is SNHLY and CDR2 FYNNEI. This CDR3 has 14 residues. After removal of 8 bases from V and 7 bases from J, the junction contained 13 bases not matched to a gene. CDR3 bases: TGTGCCAGCGGGAAGGAGCGGGAGTCTGGGGAGCAGTACTTC. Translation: CASGKERESGEQYF.

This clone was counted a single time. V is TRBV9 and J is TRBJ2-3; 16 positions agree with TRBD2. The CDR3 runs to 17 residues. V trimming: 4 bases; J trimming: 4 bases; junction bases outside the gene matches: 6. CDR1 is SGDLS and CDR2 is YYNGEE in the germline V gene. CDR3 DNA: TGTGCCAGCAGCCTGGGGACTAGCGGGAGGGCCGCAGATACGCAGTATTTT. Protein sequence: CASSLGTSGRAADTQYF.

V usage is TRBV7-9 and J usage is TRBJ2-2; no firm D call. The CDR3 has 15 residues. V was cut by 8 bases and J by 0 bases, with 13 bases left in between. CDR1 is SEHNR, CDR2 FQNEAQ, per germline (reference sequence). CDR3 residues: CASSRNGPNTGELFF. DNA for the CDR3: TGTGCCAGCTCCAGAAACGGACCGAACACCGGGGAGCTGTTTTTT.

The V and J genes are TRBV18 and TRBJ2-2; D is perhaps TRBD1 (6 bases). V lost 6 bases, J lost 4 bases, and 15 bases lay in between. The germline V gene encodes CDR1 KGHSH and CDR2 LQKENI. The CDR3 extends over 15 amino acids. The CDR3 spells CASSTDRSGTGELFF. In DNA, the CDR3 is TGTGCCAGCTCGACTGACAGGTCGGGCACCGGGGAGCTGTTTTTT.

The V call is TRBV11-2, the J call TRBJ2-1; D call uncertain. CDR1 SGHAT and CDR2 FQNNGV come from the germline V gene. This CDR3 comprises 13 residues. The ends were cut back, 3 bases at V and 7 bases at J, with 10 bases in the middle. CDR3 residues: CASSFVAWNEQFF. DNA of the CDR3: TGTGCCAGCAGCTTTGTCGCTTGGAATGAGCAGTTCTTC.

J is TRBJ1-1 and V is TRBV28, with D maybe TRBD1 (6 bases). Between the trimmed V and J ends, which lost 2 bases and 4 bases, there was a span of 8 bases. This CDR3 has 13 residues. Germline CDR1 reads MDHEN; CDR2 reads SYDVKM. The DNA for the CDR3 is TGTGCCAGCAGTTTACAGGGGAGCACTGAAGCTTTCTTT. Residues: CASSLQGSTEAFF.

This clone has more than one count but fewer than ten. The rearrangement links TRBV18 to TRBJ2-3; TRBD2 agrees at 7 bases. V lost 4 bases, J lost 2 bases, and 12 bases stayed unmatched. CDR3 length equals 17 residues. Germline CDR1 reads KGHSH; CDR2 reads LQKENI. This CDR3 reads CASSQSPSGDYTDTQYF. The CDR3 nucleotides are TGTGCCAGCTCACAGTCGCCTAGCGGAGATTACACAGATACGCAGTATTTT.

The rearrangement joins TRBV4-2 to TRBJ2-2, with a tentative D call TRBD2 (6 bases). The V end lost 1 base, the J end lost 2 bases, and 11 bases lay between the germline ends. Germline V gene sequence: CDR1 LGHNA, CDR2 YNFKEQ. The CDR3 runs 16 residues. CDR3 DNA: TGTGCCAGCAGCCAAGGGGGGGATTTAAACACCGGGGAGCTGTTTTTT. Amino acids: CASSQGGDLNTGELFF.

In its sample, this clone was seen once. The CDR3 here is CASSVGSGNQPQHF. In nucleotides, the CDR3 is TGTGCCAGCAGTGTCGGGAGTGGCAATCAGCCCCAGCATTTT. J is TRBJ1-5 and V is TRBV6-1; no clear D. The CDR3 totals 14 residues. V gave up 4 bases and J gave up 2 bases, with 9 bases separating them. Germline values: CDR1 MNHNS, CDR2 SASEGT.

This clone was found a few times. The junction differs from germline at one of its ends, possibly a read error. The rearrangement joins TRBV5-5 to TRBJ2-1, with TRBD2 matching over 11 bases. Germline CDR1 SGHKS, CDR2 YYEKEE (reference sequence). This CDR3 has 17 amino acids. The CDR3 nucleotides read TGCGCCAGCAGCCACTTTCTGACTAGCGGGAATGCGAATGAGCAGTTCTTC. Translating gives CASSHFLTSGNANEQFF.